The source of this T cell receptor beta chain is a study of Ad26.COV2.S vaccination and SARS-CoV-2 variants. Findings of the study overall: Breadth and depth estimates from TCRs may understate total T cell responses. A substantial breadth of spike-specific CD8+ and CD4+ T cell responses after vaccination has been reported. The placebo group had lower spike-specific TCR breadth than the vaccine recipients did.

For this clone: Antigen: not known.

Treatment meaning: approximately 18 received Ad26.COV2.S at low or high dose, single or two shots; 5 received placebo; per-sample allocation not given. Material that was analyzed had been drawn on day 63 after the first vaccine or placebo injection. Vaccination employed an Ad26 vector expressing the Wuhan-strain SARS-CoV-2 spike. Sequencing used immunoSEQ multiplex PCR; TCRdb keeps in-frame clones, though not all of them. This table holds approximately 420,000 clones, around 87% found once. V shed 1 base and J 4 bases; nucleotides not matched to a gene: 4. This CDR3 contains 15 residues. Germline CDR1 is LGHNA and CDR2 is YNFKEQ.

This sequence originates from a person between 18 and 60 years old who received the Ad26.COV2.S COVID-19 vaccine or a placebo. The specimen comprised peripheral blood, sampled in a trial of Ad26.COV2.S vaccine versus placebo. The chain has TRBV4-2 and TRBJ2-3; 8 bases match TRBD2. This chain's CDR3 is CASSQAGGQPDTQYF. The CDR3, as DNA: TGTGCCAGCAGCCAAGCGGGGGGGCAGCCAGATACGCAGTATTTT.